The T cell receptor (beta chain) under discussion was sequenced for a study of T cells after yellow fever vaccination. This clonotype was found a few times. MiXCR, run by TCRdb on the 5' RACE reads, gives a single entry per CDR3 protein. The sample contains hundreds of thousands of distinct CDR3 sequences, 9% to 15% of which appear only once. Germline assignment: CDR1 MNHEY and CDR2 SVGAGI. CDR3 length: 14 residues. Trimming left V 5 bases short and J 0 bases short, with 9 bases between. The sequence derives from a man aged 30 to 39 who received the YFV17D yellow fever vaccine. The chain couples TRBV6-5 to TRBJ2-3; D call uncertain. Sequencing used PBMCs, obtained on the day of the yellow fever booster vaccination. In DNA form, the CDR3 reads TGTGCCAGCAGTCCTTCAGTTAGCACAGATACGCAGTATTTT. Protein sequence: CASSPSVSTDTQYF.